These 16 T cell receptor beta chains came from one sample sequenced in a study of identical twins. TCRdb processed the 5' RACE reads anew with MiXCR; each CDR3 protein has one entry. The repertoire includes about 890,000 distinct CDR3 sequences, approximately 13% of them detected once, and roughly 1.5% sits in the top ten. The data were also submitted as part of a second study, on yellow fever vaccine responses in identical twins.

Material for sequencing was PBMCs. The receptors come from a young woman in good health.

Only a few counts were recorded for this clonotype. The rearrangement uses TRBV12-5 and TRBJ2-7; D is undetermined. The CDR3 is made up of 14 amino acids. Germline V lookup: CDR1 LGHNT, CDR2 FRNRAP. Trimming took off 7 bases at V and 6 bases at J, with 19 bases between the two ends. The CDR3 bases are TGTGCTAGTGTCTCGGATCCGGCCCCCCCCGAGCAGTACGTC. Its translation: CASVSDPAPPEQYV.

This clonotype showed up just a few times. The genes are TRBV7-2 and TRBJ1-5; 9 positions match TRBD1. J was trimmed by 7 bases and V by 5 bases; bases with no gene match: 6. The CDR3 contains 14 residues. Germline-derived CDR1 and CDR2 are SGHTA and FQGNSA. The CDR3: CASSPYTGGQPQHF. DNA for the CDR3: TGTGCCAGCAGCCCCTACACAGGGGGCCAGCCCCAGCATTTT.

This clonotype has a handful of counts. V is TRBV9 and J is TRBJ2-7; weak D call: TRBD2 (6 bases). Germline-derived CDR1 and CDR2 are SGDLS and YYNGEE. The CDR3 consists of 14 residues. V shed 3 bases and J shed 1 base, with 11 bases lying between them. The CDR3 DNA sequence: TGTGCCAGCAGCGCTGGGGGGAGTTCCTACGAGCAGTACTTC. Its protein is CASSAGGSSYEQYF.

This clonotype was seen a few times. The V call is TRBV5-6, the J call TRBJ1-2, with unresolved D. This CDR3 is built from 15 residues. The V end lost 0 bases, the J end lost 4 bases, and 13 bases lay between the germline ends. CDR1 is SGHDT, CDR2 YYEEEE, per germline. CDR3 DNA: TGTGCCAGCAGCTTGGTGTTTCAGGCAGGCTATGGCTACACCTTC. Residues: CASSLVFQAGYGYTF.

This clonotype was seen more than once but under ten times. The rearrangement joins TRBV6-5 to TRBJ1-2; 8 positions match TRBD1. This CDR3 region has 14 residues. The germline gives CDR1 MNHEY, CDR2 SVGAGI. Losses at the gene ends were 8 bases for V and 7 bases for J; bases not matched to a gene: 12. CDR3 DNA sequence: TGTGCCAGCGTTAGCACAGGGGGTGGTTTTGGCTACACCTTC. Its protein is CASVSTGGGFGYTF.

CDR3 residues: CASNDRGGFEKLFF. The DNA for the CDR3 is TGTGCCAGCAACGACAGGGGAGGGTTTGAAAAACTGTTTTTT. The rearrangement links TRBV12-3 or TRBV12-4 to TRBJ1-4; 8 bases are a match to TRBD1. J gave up 7 bases and V 7 bases, and 8 bases lay outside the gene matches. The CDR3 is made up of 14 amino acids.

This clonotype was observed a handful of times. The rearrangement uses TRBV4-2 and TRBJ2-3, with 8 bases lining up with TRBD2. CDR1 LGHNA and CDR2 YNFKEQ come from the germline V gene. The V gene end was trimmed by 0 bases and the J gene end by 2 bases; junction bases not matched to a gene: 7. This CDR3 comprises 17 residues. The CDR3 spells CASSQEGSGGTTDTQYF. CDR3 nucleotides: TGTGCCAGCAGCCAAGAAGGCAGCGGGGGAACCACAGATACGCAGTATTTT.

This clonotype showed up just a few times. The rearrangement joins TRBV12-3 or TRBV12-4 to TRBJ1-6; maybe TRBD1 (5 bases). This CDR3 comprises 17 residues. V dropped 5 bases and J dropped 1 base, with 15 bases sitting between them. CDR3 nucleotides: TGTGCCAGCAGTCACGGAGTCCAGGGATCCTATAATTCACCCCTCCACTTT. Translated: CASSHGVQGSYNSPLHF.

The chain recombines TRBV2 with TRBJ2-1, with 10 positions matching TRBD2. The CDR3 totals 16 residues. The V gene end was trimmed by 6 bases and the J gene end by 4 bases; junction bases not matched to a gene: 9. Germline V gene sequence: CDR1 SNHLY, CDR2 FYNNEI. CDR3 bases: TGTGCCAGCAGGGGCCCTAGCGGGAGATCTTACAATGAGCAGTTCTTC. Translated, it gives CASRGPSGRSYNEQFF.

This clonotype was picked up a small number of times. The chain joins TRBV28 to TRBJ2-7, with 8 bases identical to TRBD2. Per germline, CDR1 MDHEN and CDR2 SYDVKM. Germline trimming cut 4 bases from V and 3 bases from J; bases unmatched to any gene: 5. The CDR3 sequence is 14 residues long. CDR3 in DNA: TGTGCCAGCAGTTCGACTAGCGCCAACTACGAGCAGTACGTC. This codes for CASSSTSANYEQYV.

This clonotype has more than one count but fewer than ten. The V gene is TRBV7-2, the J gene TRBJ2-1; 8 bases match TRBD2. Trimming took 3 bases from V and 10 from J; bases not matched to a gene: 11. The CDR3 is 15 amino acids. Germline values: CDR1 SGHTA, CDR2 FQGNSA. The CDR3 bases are TGTGCCAGCAGCTTGGGAAACGGGGGGGCTAGGGAGCAGTTCTTC. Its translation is CASSLGNGGAREQFF.

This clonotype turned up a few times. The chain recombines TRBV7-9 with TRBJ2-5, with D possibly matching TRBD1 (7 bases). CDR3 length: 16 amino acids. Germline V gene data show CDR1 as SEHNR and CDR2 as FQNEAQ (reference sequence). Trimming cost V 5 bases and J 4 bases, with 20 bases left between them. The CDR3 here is CASSPPPQGGRETQYF. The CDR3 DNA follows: TGTGCCAGCAGCCCCCCCCCGCAGGGGGGCAGAGAGACCCAGTACTTC.

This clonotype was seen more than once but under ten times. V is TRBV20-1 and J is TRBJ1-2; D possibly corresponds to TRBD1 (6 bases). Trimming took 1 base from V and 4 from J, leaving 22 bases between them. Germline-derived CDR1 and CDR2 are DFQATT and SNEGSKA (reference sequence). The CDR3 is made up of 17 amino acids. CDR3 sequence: CSARGSTGSDRAYGYTF. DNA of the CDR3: TGCAGTGCTAGAGGGAGTACAGGGTCAGATAGGGCCTATGGCTACACCTTC.

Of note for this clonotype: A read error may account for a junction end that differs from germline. In nucleotides, the CDR3 is TGTGCCAGCAGATTAGCGTTCCAGGGTCCTGGGGCCAACGTCCTGACTTTC. It yields the protein CASRLAFQGPGANVLTF. The chain recombines TRBV7-8 with TRBJ2-6, with D perhaps being TRBD1 or TRBD2 (5 bases each). The CDR3 is 17 residues long. Per germline, CDR1 SGHVS and CDR2 FQNEAQ.

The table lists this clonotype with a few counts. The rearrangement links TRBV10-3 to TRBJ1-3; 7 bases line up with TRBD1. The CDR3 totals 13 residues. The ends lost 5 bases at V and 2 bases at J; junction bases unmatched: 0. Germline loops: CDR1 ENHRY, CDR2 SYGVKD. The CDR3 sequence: CAISRGPGNTIYF. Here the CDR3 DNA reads TGTGCCATCAGTAGGGGGCCTGGAAACACCATATATTTT.

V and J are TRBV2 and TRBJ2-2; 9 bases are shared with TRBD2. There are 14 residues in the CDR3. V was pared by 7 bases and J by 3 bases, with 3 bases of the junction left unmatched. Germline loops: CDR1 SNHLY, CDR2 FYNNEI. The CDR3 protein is CASNGLAHTGELFF. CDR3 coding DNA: TGTGCCAGCAATGGACTAGCGCACACCGGGGAGCTGTTTTTT. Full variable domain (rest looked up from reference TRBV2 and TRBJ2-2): EPEVTQTPSHQVTQMGQEVILRCVPISNHLYFYWYRQILGQKVEFLVSFYNNEISEKSEIFDDQFSVERPDGSNFTLKIRSTKLEDSAMYFCASNGLAHTGELFFGEGSRLTVL.